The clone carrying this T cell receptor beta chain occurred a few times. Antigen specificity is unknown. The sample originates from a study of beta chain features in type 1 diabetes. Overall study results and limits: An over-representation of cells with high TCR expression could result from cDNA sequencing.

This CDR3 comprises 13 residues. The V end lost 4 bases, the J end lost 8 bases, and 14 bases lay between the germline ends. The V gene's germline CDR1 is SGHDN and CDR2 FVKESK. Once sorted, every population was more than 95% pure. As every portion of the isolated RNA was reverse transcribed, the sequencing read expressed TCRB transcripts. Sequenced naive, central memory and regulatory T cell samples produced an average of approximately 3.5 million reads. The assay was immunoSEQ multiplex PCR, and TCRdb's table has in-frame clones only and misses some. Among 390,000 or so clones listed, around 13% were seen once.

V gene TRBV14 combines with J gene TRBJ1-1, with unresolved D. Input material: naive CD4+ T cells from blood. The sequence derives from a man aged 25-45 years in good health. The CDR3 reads CASSPSLLGEAFF. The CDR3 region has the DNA TGTGCCAGCAGCCCTTCACTCCTGGGGGAAGCTTTCTTT.